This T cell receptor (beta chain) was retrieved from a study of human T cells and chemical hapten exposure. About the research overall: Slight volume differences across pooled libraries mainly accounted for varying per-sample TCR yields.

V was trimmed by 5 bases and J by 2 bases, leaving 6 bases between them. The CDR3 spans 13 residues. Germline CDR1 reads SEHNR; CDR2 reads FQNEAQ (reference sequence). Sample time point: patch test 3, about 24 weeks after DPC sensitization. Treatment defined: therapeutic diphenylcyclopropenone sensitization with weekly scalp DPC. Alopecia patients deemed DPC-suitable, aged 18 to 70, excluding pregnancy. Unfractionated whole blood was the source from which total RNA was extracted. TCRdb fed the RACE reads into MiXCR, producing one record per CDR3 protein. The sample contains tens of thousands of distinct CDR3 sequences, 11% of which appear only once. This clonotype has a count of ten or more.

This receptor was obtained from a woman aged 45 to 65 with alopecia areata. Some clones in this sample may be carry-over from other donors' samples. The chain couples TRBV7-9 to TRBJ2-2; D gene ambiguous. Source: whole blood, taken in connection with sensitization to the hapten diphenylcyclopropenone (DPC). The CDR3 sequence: CASSPENTGELFF. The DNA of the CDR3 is TGTGCCAGCAGCCCGGAAAACACCGGGGAGCTGTTTTTT. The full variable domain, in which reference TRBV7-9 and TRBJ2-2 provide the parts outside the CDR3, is DTGVSQNPRHKITKRGQNVTFRCDPISEHNRLYWYRQTLGQGPEFLTYFQNEAQLEKSRLLSDRFSAERPKGSFSTLEIQRTEQGDSAMYLCASSPENTGELFFGEGSRLTVL.